Following are 17 T cell receptor beta chains from one sample sequenced in a study of T cells in Graves' hyperthyroidism and ophthalmopathy. Researchers took RNA transcripts and amplified the TCR beta CDR3 regions from them. HTBI primers were employed in a first-round RT-PCR of the TCR CDR3. TCRdb re-analysed the multiplex PCR reads in MiXCR, keeping a single row per CDR3 protein. Here the sample spans fewer than 700,000 distinct CDR3 sequences, roughly 17% being singletons. Specimen: blood. The receptors stem from a woman in her 30s with Graves' hyperthyroidism.

This clonotype was seen only a few times. The chain is built from TRBV29-1 and TRBJ1-2, with D possibly being TRBD1 (5 bases). CDR3 length: 12 residues. The V end was cut by 3 bases, the J end by 8 bases, with 13 bases between. Per germline, CDR1 SQVTM and CDR2 ANQGSEA. The CDR3 loop reads CSVDSGLGGYTF. CDR3 DNA sequence: TGCAGCGTTGATTCAGGGCTCGGGGGCTACACCTTC.

This clonotype was picked up many times. The chain employs TRBV2 and TRBJ1-6; D unclear. Trimming took 7 bases from V and 3 from J, leaving 13 bases between them. The germline gives CDR1 SNHLY, CDR2 FYNNEI. CDR3 length: 15 residues. DNA of the CDR3: TGTGCCAGCACCCCCAGCGGGATCTATAATTCACCCCTCCACTTT. Its protein product is CASTPSGIYNSPLHF. The whole variable domain, remainder taken from reference TRBV2 and TRBJ1-6, is EPEVTQTPSHQVTQMGQEVILRCVPISNHLYFYWYRQILGQKVEFLVSFYNNEISEKSEIFDDQFSVERPDGSNFTLKIRSTKLEDSAMYFCASTPSGIYNSPLHFGNGTRLTVT.

This clonotype was seen ten or more times. The rearrangement uses TRBV9 and TRBJ2-2; D gene unclear. CDR1 and CDR2 from the germline V gene are SGDLS and YYNGEE. Trimming took 2 bases from V and 0 from J, leaving 8 bases between them. The CDR3 loop spans 15 amino acids. CDR3 sequence reads: CASSVGGANTGELFF. As DNA, the CDR3 is TGTGCCAGCAGCGTCGGCGGAGCGAACACCGGGGAGCTGTTTTTT.

The chain is built from TRBV30 and TRBJ1-2, with 10 bases that match TRBD1. The CDR3 length is 16 residues. Germline trimming cut 5 bases from V and 8 bases from J; bases unmatched to any gene: 17. CDR1 is GTSNPN and CDR2 is SVGIG in the germline V gene (reference sequence). CDR3 region: CAWGTDRGKRDWGYTF. The CDR3 nucleotides read TGTGCCTGGGGGACGGACAGGGGGAAAAGGGATTGGGGCTACACCTTC.

There are many counts of this clonotype. V gene TRBV27 combines with J gene TRBJ2-1; D gene unclear. This CDR3 has 14 residues. V was cut by 8 bases and J by 4 bases, with 15 bases left in between. Looked up from germline, CDR1 is MNHEY and CDR2 is SMNVEV (reference sequence). The CDR3: CASSWVGWYNEQFF. The CDR3 coding sequence is TGTGCCAGCTCTTGGGTAGGTTGGTACAATGAGCAGTTCTTC.

This clonotype was seen only a few times. The chain employs TRBV6-5 and TRBJ1-2, with no clear D. Trimming took off 2 bases at V and 3 bases at J, with 4 bases between the two ends. This CDR3 spans 12 amino acids. In germline, CDR1 is MNHEY, CDR2 SVGAGI. The CDR3 loop is CASSYRHYGYTF. CDR3 bases: TGTGCCAGCAGTTACCGTCACTATGGCTACACCTTC.

The sample holds many counts of this clonotype. The V call is TRBV7-3, the J call TRBJ2-3, with D perhaps given as TRBD1 or TRBD2 (5 bases each). The CDR3 runs 15 residues. Germline V lookup: CDR1 SGHTA, CDR2 FQGTGA. V lost 6 bases to trimming and J lost 3 bases, with 16 bases between them. The CDR3 sequence is CASSPQGAVTDTQYF. Here the CDR3 DNA reads TGTGCCAGCAGTCCCCAGGGAGCGGTGACAGATACGCAGTATTTT.

This clonotype was detected only a few times. The chain joins TRBV28 to TRBJ1-5, with D maybe TRBD1 (5 bases). The CDR3 covers 15 residues. V was pared by 2 bases and J by 0 bases, with 8 bases between. CDR1 is MDHEN and CDR2 is SYDVKM in the germline V gene. CDR3 coding DNA: TGTGCCAGCAGTTTACGAGGGGTTAGCAATCAGCCCCAGCATTTT. Its translation is CASSLRGVSNQPQHF.

This clonotype was counted at least ten times. The chain recombines TRBV5-1 with TRBJ2-1; 7 nucleotides agree with TRBD1. The CDR3 covers 12 residues. Looked up from germline, CDR1 is SGHRS and CDR2 is YFSETQ. V gave up 4 bases and J gave up 9 bases; unmatched junction bases: 4. CDR3 DNA sequence: TGCGCCAGCAGCCCGCACAGGGGTGAGCAGTTCTTC. This gives the protein CASSPHRGEQFF. Full variable domain (outside the CDR3, taken from reference TRBV5-1 and TRBJ2-1): KAGVTQTPRYLIKTRGQQVTLSCSPISGHRSVSWYQQTPGQGLQFLFEYFSETQRNKGNFPGRFSGRQFSNSRSEMNVSTLELGDSALYLCASSPHRGEQFFGPGTRLTVL.

This clonotype was recorded at least ten times. The chain has TRBV28 and TRBJ1-5; 7 bases fit TRBD1. Germline CDR1 reads MDHEN; CDR2 reads SYDVKM. Trimming took 6 bases from V and 6 from J; bases not matched to a gene: 5. The CDR3 has 13 residues. Written as DNA, the CDR3 is TGTGCCAGCAGCCTACAGGGGTTTCAGCCCCAGCATTTT. Translating it yields CASSLQGFQPQHF. Complete variable domain (other parts from reference TRBV28 and TRBJ1-5): DVKVTQSSRYLVKRTGEKVFLECVQDMDHENMFWYRQDPGLGLRLIYFSYDVKMKEKGDIPEGYSVSREKKERFSLILESASTNQTSMYLCASSLQGFQPQHFGDGTRLSIL.

The V gene is TRBV27, the J gene TRBJ1-6, with TRBD1 as a possible D gene (5 bases). Germline V lookup: CDR1 MNHEY, CDR2 SMNVEV (reference sequence). The CDR3 covers 14 residues. V dropped 8 bases and J dropped 7 bases, with 15 bases sitting between them. The CDR3 DNA follows: TGTGCCAGCCGCCCGGGACTCACGAATTCACCCCTCCACTTT. This encodes CASRPGLTNSPLHF.

A few counts support this clonotype. J is TRBJ2-3 and V is TRBV4-3; 9 bases fit TRBD2. Germline V CDR1 and CDR2: LGHNA, YSLEER. V dropped 3 bases and J dropped 2; count of bases not matched to a gene: 6. This CDR3 comprises 16 residues. Written as DNA, the CDR3 is TGCGCCAGCAGCCACGAGACTAGCGGATTCACAGATACGCAGTATTTT. As protein: CASSHETSGFTDTQYF.

The CDR3 DNA reads TGTGCCAGCAGCCCACGCCGAGAAGACACTGAAGCTTTCTTT. Amino acid sequence: CASSPRREDTEAFF. The chain links TRBV7-6 to TRBJ1-1, with D unclear. V shed 5 bases and J shed 3 bases, with 13 bases lying between them. This CDR3 spans 14 amino acids. Germline V CDR1 and CDR2: SGHVS, FNYEAQ.

Concerning this clonotype: Given a much more abundant clone one base away, this may be a read error. The CDR3 ends on some other residue instead of the conserved phenylalanine or tryptophan, so this is likely a read error. The chain joins TRBV12-3 or TRBV12-4 to TRBJ2-5; 12 nucleotides agree with TRBD1. This CDR3 has 16 amino acids. V lost 5 bases to trimming and J lost 5 bases; unmatched junction nucleotides: 9. The CDR3 nucleotides are TGTGCCAGCAGTGTCCTAGGGACAGGGGGCTTTGAGACCCAGTACCTC. This codes for CASSVLGTGGFETQYL.

This chain links TRBV9 with TRBJ2-1, with 9 bases matching TRBD2. This CDR3 has 16 residues. V gave up 2 bases and J gave up 2 bases; unmatched junction bases: 5. Germline CDR1 reads SGDLS; CDR2 reads YYNGEE. The CDR3 coding sequence is TGTGCCAGCAGCGTTGGCCCTAGCGGGACCTACAATGAGCAGTTCTTC. As protein: CASSVGPSGTYNEQFF.

This clonotype showed up many times. The J gene is TRBJ1-1, the V gene TRBV20-1, with D perhaps TRBD1 (5 bases). CDR1 is DFQATT and CDR2 is SNEGSKA in the germline V gene (reference sequence). The length of the CDR3 is 14 residues. The V end lost 2 bases, the J end lost 6 bases, and 16 bases lay between the germline ends. The CDR3 DNA follows: TGCAGTGCTAGAACCACGGGGGTAGTGGCTGAAGCTTTCTTT. Encoded protein: CSARTTGVVAEAFF.

This clonotype has more than one count but fewer than ten. The genes are TRBV9 and TRBJ1-1; D not resolved. V dropped 1 base and J dropped 1 base, with 11 bases sitting between them. The CDR3 contains 15 residues. Germline V gives CDR1 SGDLS, CDR2 YYNGEE. CDR3 region: CASSVLGGPNTEAFF. CDR3 bases: TGTGCCAGCAGCGTATTAGGAGGACCGAACACTGAAGCTTTCTTT.